The 18 T cell receptor beta chains below all came from one sample that was sequenced in a study of response to subunit inactivated influenza vaccine. A single record per CDR3 protein comes from TCRdb applying MiXCR to the RT-PCR reads. The sample includes 400,000 to 650,000 distinct CDR3 sequences, about 7.2% of them seen just once. The sample was PBMCs from blood, taken around 25 months after vaccination. Source of these receptors: a man between 50 and 75 years old who received an inactivated influenza vaccine.

The table lists this clonotype with a few counts. The gene calls are TRBV9 and TRBJ2-2, with a tentative D call TRBD1 (5 bases). Germline values: CDR1 SGDLS, CDR2 YYNGEE. This CDR3 is 16 amino acids long. Trimming left V 3 bases short and J 6 bases short, with 18 bases between. The CDR3 DNA follows: TGTGCCAGCAGCGAGGGGTGGCGGAACAGACCCGGGGAGCTGTTTTTT. Protein: CASSEGWRNRPGELFF.

This clonotype was counted many times. The chain employs TRBV7-2 and TRBJ2-3; 8 bases match TRBD2. V dropped 4 bases and J dropped 1; count of bases not matched to a gene: 7. The CDR3 spans 16 residues. Germline assignment: CDR1 SGHTA and CDR2 FQGNSA. CDR3 amino acids: CASSSQRGTGTDTQYF. DNA of the CDR3: TGTGCCAGCAGCTCCCAGCGGGGGACGGGCACAGATACGCAGTATTTT.

This clonotype was counted at least ten times. This sequence joins TRBV6-1 and TRBJ2-7; D remains ambiguous. The CDR3 is 15 amino acids. V lost 2 bases, J lost 2 bases, and 13 bases lay in between. Germline-derived CDR1 and CDR2 are MNHNS and SASEGT. CDR3 amino acids: CASSEYSGGTYEQYF. Here the CDR3 DNA reads TGTGCCAGCAGTGAATATAGTGGCGGCACCTACGAGCAGTACTTC.

This chain links TRBV5-5 with TRBJ2-2, with a tentative D call TRBD1 (5 bases). CDR3 length: 16 amino acids. From germline, CDR1 is SGHKS and CDR2 YYEKEE (reference sequence). V was clipped by 0 bases and J by 1 base, with 10 bases between them. CDR3 sequence: CASSLETARNTGELFF. Written as DNA, the CDR3 is TGTGCCAGCAGCTTGGAGACAGCGAGGAACACCGGGGAGCTGTTTTTT.

This clonotype was found a few times. This chain connects TRBV29-1 to TRBJ2-2; 8 bases are a match to TRBD1. This CDR3 comprises 15 residues. Trimming removed 6 bases from V and 2 bases from J; junction bases left unmatched: 8. The germline gives CDR1 SQVTM, CDR2 ANQGSEA. The chain's CDR3 is CSVHADRGNTGELFF. CDR3 DNA sequence: TGCAGCGTCCACGCCGACAGGGGTAACACCGGGGAGCTGTTTTTT.

This clonotype was observed a handful of times. The rearrangement links TRBV12-3 or TRBV12-4 to TRBJ1-2; no firm D call. V lost 7 bases and J 7 bases, leaving 10 bases between the germline ends. CDR3 length: 11 residues. In DNA, the CDR3 is TGTGCCAGCAACGCGGCGGGTGGCTACACCTTC. Translated: CASNAAGGYTF.

This clonotype was seen repeatedly, ten times or more. This sequence joins TRBV12-3 or TRBV12-4 and TRBJ1-5; tentatively, D is TRBD1 (6 bases). Deletions cut 3 bases from V and 7 bases from J, with 16 bases between. CDR3 length: 15 amino acids. CDR3 sequence: CASSFPQGERQPQHF. Written as DNA, the CDR3 is TGTGCCAGCAGTTTTCCACAGGGCGAAAGGCAGCCCCAGCATTTT.

There are a few counts of this clonotype. V usage is TRBV6-1 and J usage is TRBJ1-4; tentative D call: TRBD1 (5 bases). Germline CDR1 is MNHNS and CDR2 is SASEGT. The CDR3 covers 14 residues. V shed 2 bases and J shed 7 bases, with 11 bases lying between them. CDR3 sequence (DNA): TGTGCCAGCAGTGAACAGGGAGTAGGTGAAAAACTGTTTTTT. This gives the protein CASSEQGVGEKLFF.

In this sample, this clonotype turned up many times. V gene TRBV4-1 combines with J gene TRBJ2-7; 9 bases match TRBD1. There are 16 residues in the CDR3. Trimming took 3 bases from V and 0 from J; bases not matched to a gene: 6. CDR1 is MGHRA and CDR2 is YSYEKL in the germline V gene. CDR3 nucleotide sequence: TGCGCCAGCAGCCAGGGACAGGGAATCTCCTCCTACGAGCAGTACTTC. This sequence encodes CASSQGQGISSYEQYF.

The J gene is TRBJ1-2, the V gene TRBV28; D gene ambiguous. This CDR3 spans 16 amino acids. Trimming took off 6 bases at V and 2 bases at J, with 19 bases between the two ends. CDR1 is MDHEN, CDR2 SYDVKM, per germline. CDR3 region: CASRKFIRGTNYGYTF. The CDR3 DNA reads TGTGCCAGCAGGAAGTTCATACGAGGAACGAACTATGGCTACACCTTC.

This clonotype appeared a few times. The V gene is TRBV5-1, the J gene TRBJ2-7; TRBD2 agrees at 7 bases. Unmatched junction bases numbered 11, after V lost 2 bases and J lost 0 bases. Germline-derived CDR1 and CDR2 are SGHRS and YFSETQ. This CDR3 region has 17 residues. CDR3 sequence reads: CASSFDFAGEISYEQYF. The DNA of the CDR3 is TGCGCCAGCAGCTTCGATTTCGCGGGAGAGATCTCCTACGAGCAGTACTTC.

Concerning this clonotype itself: The conserved closing phenylalanine or tryptophan is absent in this CDR3, likely reflecting a read error. The chain uses TRBV5-6 and TRBJ2-3, with a tentative D call TRBD1 (5 bases). This CDR3 is built from 15 residues. Deletions cut 4 bases from V and 0 bases from J, with 12 bases between. The germline V gene has CDR1 SGHDT and CDR2 YYEEEE. The CDR3: CASSPQGHSTDTQYC. As DNA, the CDR3 is TGTGCCAGCAGCCCTCAGGGCCATAGCACAGATACGCAGTATTGT.

This clonotype showed up just a few times. The rearrangement links TRBV7-9 to TRBJ2-1; no definite D call. CDR3 length equals 16 residues. Trimming shortened V by 4 bases and J by 4 bases, and 17 bases separated the two germline ends. The V gene's germline CDR1 is SEHNR and CDR2 FQNEAQ (reference sequence). In DNA, the CDR3 is TGTGCCAGCAGCTCAGCTGTGGGTGCCCCGTACAATGAGCAGTTCTTC. Residues: CASSSAVGAPYNEQFF.

This clonotype has just a few counts. The chain recombines TRBV6-2 or TRBV6-3 with TRBJ2-1; TRBD1 aligns across 7 bases. With V trimmed by 0 bases and J by 0 bases, 11 bases remained unmatched. Germline CDR1 is MNHEY and CDR2 is SVGEGT. This CDR3 has 19 amino acids. The CDR3 nucleotides read TGTGCCAGCAGTTACTCGAAAAACAGGGGCACCAGCTCCTACAATGAGCAGTTCTTC. It specifies CASSYSKNRGTSSYNEQFF.

The J gene is TRBJ1-1, the V gene TRBV20-1, with D possibly TRBD1 on 5 matching bases. The CDR3 length is 13 residues. Germline V gene data show CDR1 as DFQATT and CDR2 as SNEGSKA (reference sequence). Trimming left V 0 bases short and J 5 bases short, with 10 bases between. The DNA of the CDR3 is TGCAGTGCTAGAGATGGGAGGGGTACTGAAGCTTTCTTT. This translates into CSARDGRGTEAFF.

This clonotype was counted many times. The V and J genes are TRBV4-1 and TRBJ1-1, with a possible D match to TRBD1 (5 bases). The V and J ends lost 0 bases and 2 bases respectively, with 10 bases between them. The CDR3 runs 15 residues. Germline V gene data show CDR1 as MGHRA and CDR2 as YSYEKL. The CDR3 region is CASSQDLQVNTEAFF. The CDR3 DNA reads TGCGCCAGCAGCCAAGATCTACAGGTAAACACTGAAGCTTTCTTT.

This clonotype was seen more than once but under ten times. The chain recombines TRBV4-3 with TRBJ1-4; a possible D gene is TRBD1 (6 bases). Germline V gene lookup returns CDR1 LGHNA and CDR2 YSLEER. CDR3 length: 16 amino acids. V lost 1 base and J 8 bases, leaving 17 bases between the germline ends. The chain's CDR3 is CASSQGLAGDGEKLFF. The CDR3 DNA reads as TGCGCCAGCAGCCAAGGTCTTGCAGGGGATGGAGAAAAACTGTTTTTT.

This chain joins TRBV18 and TRBJ2-7; 11 positions agree with TRBD2. Germline CDR1 is KGHSH and CDR2 is LQKENI. V lost 9 bases to trimming and J lost 2 bases; unmatched junction nucleotides: 12. This CDR3 is built from 16 residues. Here the CDR3 reads CASTVPGLAAAYEQYF. As DNA, the CDR3 is TGTGCCAGTACCGTACCGGGACTAGCGGCAGCCTACGAGCAGTACTTC.